Given below is one T cell receptor beta chain in context. The target antigen is unknown. This record comes from a study of post-analysis software for immune sequencing data. General observations from the study: There were five TRBV segments more frequent in patients than controls, and TRBV5-6, TRBV5-1 and TRBV20-1 were among them. The study found significantly lower normalized Chao1 diversity in multiple sclerosis patients than in controls. With F measure, samples from one preparation batch clustered together strongly.

The library was made from cDNA and included unique molecular identifiers. MiXCR was run by TCRdb on the PCR reads, yielding one entry per CDR3 protein. The data contain hundreds of thousands of distinct CDR3 sequences, 30% of them seen just once; the ten biggest clones take up roughly 0.54%. The ends were cut back, 2 bases at V and 0 bases at J, with 12 bases in the middle. The CDR3 consists of 15 residues. The germline CDR1 and CDR2 sequences are DFQATT and SNEGSKA (reference sequence). The chain couples TRBV20-1 to TRBJ2-3; D remains ambiguous. Sequencing was performed on blood. The TCR originated in a girl aged 10 to 17 with multiple sclerosis. The CDR3 DNA follows: TGCAGTGCTAGATTGGCACAACCTAGCACAGATACGCAGTATTTT. Translated: CSARLAQPSTDTQYF.